The rows below give T cell receptor beta chains drawn from one sample of a study of beta chain features in type 1 diabetes. The assay was immunoSEQ multiplex PCR, and TCRdb's table has in-frame clones only and misses some. The data show approximately 730,000 clones, about an eighth seen once. Sequencing used naive CD4+ T cells from blood. The receptors were sampled from a man younger than 35 with type 1 diabetes. CDR3s include the opening cysteine and the closing phenylalanine or tryptophan. The D gene is left open where the match is weak. Clone size is given for some rows only: seen once, a few or many times, or a class if the clone is expanded.

D: .; J: TRBJ2-7; size: few; V: TRBV27; CDR3: CASSGQPSAYEQYF; DNA: TGTGCCAGCAGTGGACAGCCTAGTGCCTACGAGCAGTACTTC
D: .; J: TRBJ1-3; size: few; V: TRBV7-2; CDR3: CASSQPWGRFSGNTIYF; DNA: TGTGCCAGCAGCCAGCCATGGGGAAGGTTTTCGGGAAACACCATATATTTT
D: .; J: TRBJ2-3; size: .; V: TRBV30; CDR3: CAWSNEGIDTQYF; DNA: TGTGCCTGGAGTAATGAGGGAATTGATACGCAGTATTTT
D: .; J: TRBJ1-3; size: few; V: TRBV7-2; CDR3: CASSLGPTDTIYF; DNA: TGTGCCAGCAGCTTAGGACCGACGGACACCATATATTTT
D: TRBD2; J: TRBJ2-3; size: few; V: TRBV7-8; CDR3: CASSLGLAPDTQYF; DNA: TGTGCCAGCAGCCTGGGACTAGCCCCAGATACGCAGTATTTT
D: .; J: TRBJ2-5; size: .; V: TRBV5-4; CDR3: CASSLGPGVNQETQYF; DNA: TGTGCCAGCAGCTTGGGTCCGGGGGTCAACCAAGAGACCCAGTACTTC
D: .; J: TRBJ1-1; size: .; V: TRBV2; CDR3: CASSGQATTEAFF; DNA: TGTGCCAGCAGTGGACAGGCAACGACTGAAGCTTTCTTT
D: .; J: TRBJ2-1; size: .; V: TRBV6-4; CDR3: CASSDEQGRGDEQFF; DNA: TGTGCCAGCAGTGACGAGCAGGGGAGAGGGGATGAGCAGTTCTTC
D: .; J: TRBJ2-3; size: .; V: TRBV14; CDR3: CASSHQHRASTDTQYF; DNA: TGTGCCAGCAGCCACCAACACCGTGCTAGCACAGATACGCAGTATTTT
D: .; J: TRBJ1-3; size: .; V: TRBV9; CDR3: CASSVFDSSSFGNTIYF; DNA: TGTGCCAGCAGCGTCTTTGACAGCTCATCTTTTGGAAACACCATATATTTT
D: .; J: TRBJ2-7; size: .; V: TRBV19; CDR3: CASRSTGVYEQYF; DNA: TGTGCCAGCAGAAGCACGGGAGTCTACGAGCAGTACTTC
D: TRBD2; J: TRBJ2-3; size: .; V: TRBV7-9; CDR3: CASSLVLAPTDTQYF; DNA: TGTGCCAGCAGCTTAGTACTAGCGCCCACAGATACGCAGTATTTT
D: .; J: TRBJ1-1; size: .; V: TRBV7-9; CDR3: CASTEMGHDRAFF; DNA: TGTGCCAGCACCGAGATGGGACACGACCGAGCTTTCTTT
D: .; J: TRBJ2-3; size: few; V: TRBV7-9; CDR3: CASSPRGFLTDTQYF; DNA: TGTGCCAGCAGCCCCAGGGGATTTCTCACAGATACGCAGTATTTT
D: TRBD2; J: TRBJ2-5; size: .; V: TRBV7-2; CDR3: CASSLGGGGLETQYF; DNA: TGTGCCAGCAGCTTAGGGGGCGGGGGGCTGGAGACCCAGTACTTC
D: .; J: TRBJ2-2; size: few; V: TRBV7-2; CDR3: CASSSPAGTNTGELFF; DNA: TGTGCCAGCAGCTCCCCTGCGGGGACGAACACCGGGGAGCTGTTTTTT
D: .; J: TRBJ2-3; size: .; V: TRBV9; CDR3: CASSVGAQGLDTQYF; DNA: TGTGCCAGCAGCGTGGGGGCCCAGGGACTAGATACGCAGTATTTT
D: .; J: TRBJ2-1; size: few; V: TRBV27; CDR3: CASSLRGGDNNEQFF; DNA: TGTGCCAGCAGTTTACGAGGAGGAGACAACAATGAGCAGTTCTTC
D: TRBD1; J: TRBJ2-3; size: .; V: TRBV11-1; CDR3: CASRPTGGTDTQYF; DNA: TGTGCCAGCCGCCCGACAGGGGGTACAGATACGCAGTATTTT
D: .; J: TRBJ2-7; size: .; V: TRBV21-1; CDR3: CASSPPRLARDHEQYF; DNA: TGTGCCAGCAGCCCACCTCGGTTAGCCAGGGACCACGAGCAGTACTTC
D: .; J: TRBJ2-2; size: few; V: TRBV7-9; CDR3: CASSYMNLLPGELFF; DNA: TGTGCCAGCAGCTATATGAACCTCCTCCCAGGGGAGCTGTTTTTT
D: .; J: TRBJ1-2; size: .; V: TRBV27; CDR3: CASSFNGGTDYTF; DNA: TGTGCCAGCAGTTTTAACGGGGGGACTGACTACACCTTC
D: TRBD1; J: TRBJ1-6; size: .; V: TRBV30; CDR3: CAWNDRGSYNSPLHF; DNA: TGTGCCTGGAACGACAGGGGTTCGTATAATTCACCCCTCCACTTT
D: .; J: TRBJ1-3; size: few; V: TRBV30; CDR3: CAWGIGQPGGNTIYF; DNA: TGTGCCTGGGGGATTGGACAGCCTGGTGGAAACACCATATATTTT
D: .; J: TRBJ1-6; size: .; V: TRBV30; CDR3: CAWSSLYNSPLHF; DNA: TGTGCCTGGAGTAGCCTTTATAATTCACCCCTCCACTTT
D: .; J: TRBJ1-5; size: .; V: TRBV30; CDR3: CAWRSATGPQHF; DNA: TGTGCCTGGCGGTCGGCGACGGGGCCCCAGCATTTT
D: TRBD1; J: TRBJ2-5; size: few; V: TRBV7-9; CDR3: CASVGTGGNQETQYF; DNA: TGTGCCAGCGTCGGGACAGGGGGCAACCAAGAGACCCAGTACTTC
D: .; J: TRBJ1-2; size: few; V: TRBV10-3; CDR3: CAISEEGPYGYTF; DNA: TGTGCCATCAGTGAGGAAGGACCCTATGGCTACACCTTC
D: TRBD1; J: TRBJ1-1; size: few; V: TRBV5-1; CDR3: CASSLLGQTEAFF; DNA: TGCGCCAGCAGCTTGTTGGGACAGACCGAAGCTTTCTTT
D: TRBD1; J: TRBJ2-3; size: .; V: TRBV4-1; CDR3: CASTSPGTATDTQYF; DNA: TGCGCCAGCACCTCACCCGGGACAGCCACAGATACGCAGTATTTT
D: .; J: TRBJ2-1; size: few; V: TRBV30; CDR3: CAWKRYNEQFF; DNA: TGTGCCTGGAAACGGTACAATGAGCAGTTCTTC
D: .; J: TRBJ2-5; size: .; V: TRBV5-1; CDR3: CASSLVSPGETQYF; DNA: TGCGCCAGCAGCTTGGTGTCCCCTGGGGAGACCCAGTACTTC
D: .; J: TRBJ2-7; size: .; V: TRBV15; CDR3: CATSRQGGEQYF; DNA: TGTGCCACCAGCAGACAGGGCGGCGAGCAGTACTTC
D: .; J: TRBJ2-1; size: few; V: TRBV2; CDR3: CASSEALGTLNEQFF; DNA: TGTGCCAGCAGTGAAGCGCTTGGGACGCTCAATGAGCAGTTCTTC
D: .; J: TRBJ2-5; size: few; V: TRBV7-9; CDR3: CASSSAGQSLPIQETQYF; DNA: TGTGCCAGCAGCTCGGCAGGACAGAGTCTCCCCATACAAGAGACCCAGTACTTC
D: TRBD1; J: TRBJ2-1; size: few; V: TRBV29-1; CDR3: CSVDDRGGGNEQFF; DNA: TGCAGCGTTGATGACAGGGGCGGTGGCAATGAGCAGTTCTTC
D: TRBD1; J: TRBJ2-2; size: few; V: TRBV25-1; CDR3: CASRDRGNTGELFF; DNA: TGTGCCAGCAGGGACAGGGGTAACACCGGGGAGCTGTTTTTT
D: .; J: TRBJ2-2; size: .; V: TRBV9; CDR3: CASSLNTGELFF; DNA: TGTGCCAGCAGCCTCAACACCGGGGAGCTGTTTTTT
D: .; J: TRBJ1-5; size: few; V: TRBV18; CDR3: CASSPPGSQPQHF; DNA: TGTGCCAGCTCACCACCGGGTAGTCAGCCCCAGCATTTT
D: .; J: TRBJ2-7; size: few; V: TRBV30; CDR3: CAWSGRNYEQYF; DNA: TGTGCCTGGAGTGGCAGAAACTACGAGCAGTACTTC
D: .; J: TRBJ1-1; size: once; V: TRBV27; CDR3: CASSFRPGWVDTEAFF; DNA: TGTGCCAGCAGTTTCAGACCCGGCTGGGTGGACACTGAAGCTTTCTTT